The present entry profiles one T cell receptor beta chain with its context. Its antigen remains unknown. Specified treatment: oral pan-JAK inhibitor, 5-10 mg twice daily. Reverse transcription of extracted RNA yielded cDNA, which provided the sequencing template. Profiled with immunoSEQ multiplex PCR; TCRdb holds only in-frame clones, not every one. The sample has about 280,000 clones; about 62% are singletons. This specimen belongs to a study of CD8+ T cells in alopecia areata. Study summary: Severity among treated patients was scored by the percentage of scalp area affected.

CDR1 and CDR2 from the germline V gene are MDHEN and SYDVKM. The CDR3 has 16 residues. Trimming took 2 bases from V and 3 from J; bases not matched to a gene: 6. Study-wide results and caveats: In scalp, tofacitinib significantly decreased clonality and expanded CD8+ clones among the top 100. Relative to mice, TCR sharing across patients was less clear, a difference possibly HLA-related. Lesional scalp, notably in alopecia totalis/universalis, had clonality above that of normal scalp.

Sequencing was performed on CD4+ T cells sorted from blood, taken at week 24, from a patient treated with tofacitinib. The V call is TRBV28, the J call TRBJ2-7; 11 nucleotides align to TRBD1. This clonotype was sampled from a human donor with alopecia areata. Written as DNA, the CDR3 is TGTGCCAGCAGTTTAACCCCCGGGACAGGGGGCTACGAGCAGTACTTC. It specifies CASSLTPGTGGYEQYF.